This is a list of T cell receptor beta chains from one sample in a study of cytomegalovirus exposure and HLA in healthy donors. Libraries were prepared by immunoSEQ multiplex PCR; TCRdb keeps only in-frame clonotypes and omits some of them. This table has roughly 150,000 clones, around 73% appearing once. The specimen sequenced was PBMCs. These receptors all come from a woman aged 18-29 years in good health and CMV-seropositive. CDR3s include the opening cysteine and the closing phenylalanine or tryptophan. A D gene is named only where the DNA matches it firmly. The size of a clone is reported for some rows only, either as once, few or many, or as a class for expanded clones.

d_call: NA; clone_size: NA; v_call: TRBV20-1; j_call: TRBJ1-2; cdr3_aa: CSAYRNGYTF; cdr3_nt: TGCAGTGCTTACAGGAATGGCTACACCTTC
d_call: TRBD1; clone_size: NA; v_call: TRBV7-9; j_call: TRBJ2-7; cdr3_aa: CASSREVTRTGDRYEQYF; cdr3_nt: TGTGCCAGCAGCCGCGAAGTAACAAGGACAGGGGATAGGTACGAGCAGTACTTC
d_call: TRBD1; clone_size: NA; v_call: TRBV6-5; j_call: TRBJ2-7; cdr3_aa: CASRGQGSAYEQYF; cdr3_nt: TGTGCCAGCAGAGGACAGGGCTCTGCCTACGAGCAGTACTTC
d_call: NA; clone_size: once; v_call: TRBV2; j_call: TRBJ1-1; cdr3_aa: CASSALNMNTEAFF; cdr3_nt: TGTGCCAGCAGTGCTCTGAACATGAACACTGAAGCTTTCTTT
d_call: TRBD1; clone_size: NA; v_call: TRBV4-2; j_call: TRBJ1-1; cdr3_aa: CASSQEGQGYERTEAFF; cdr3_nt: TGTGCCAGCAGCCAAGAGGGACAGGGCTATGAACGCACTGAAGCTTTCTTT
d_call: TRBD1; clone_size: NA; v_call: TRBV27; j_call: TRBJ2-1; cdr3_aa: CASSLTGDSYNEQFF; cdr3_nt: TGTGCCAGCAGTTTAACAGGGGACTCCTACAATGAGCAGTTCTTC
d_call: NA; clone_size: few; v_call: TRBV30; j_call: TRBJ1-2; cdr3_aa: CAWSEGVGYTF; cdr3_nt: TGTGCCTGGAGTGAGGGGGTCGGCTACACCTTC
d_call: TRBD1; clone_size: NA; v_call: TRBV5-4; j_call: TRBJ1-4; cdr3_aa: CASSDGDSGNEKLFF; cdr3_nt: TGTGCCAGCAGCGACGGGGACAGCGGGAATGAAAAACTGTTTTTT
d_call: NA; clone_size: few; v_call: TRBV29-1; j_call: TRBJ1-2; cdr3_aa: CSVGGGRDYGYTF; cdr3_nt: TGCAGCGTCGGTGGTGGTCGAGACTATGGCTACACCTTC
d_call: NA; clone_size: NA; v_call: TRBV5-1; j_call: TRBJ2-1; cdr3_aa: CASSSPGGGSEQFF; cdr3_nt: TGCGCCAGCAGCTCTCCTGGGGGGGGCTCTGAGCAGTTCTTC
d_call: NA; clone_size: NA; v_call: TRBV5-6; j_call: TRBJ2-7; cdr3_aa: CASSGGPPWEYEQYF; cdr3_nt: TGTGCCAGCAGCGGAGGGCCGCCCTGGGAGTACGAGCAGTACTTC
d_call: TRBD1; clone_size: NA; v_call: TRBV4-3; j_call: TRBJ1-2; cdr3_aa: CASSHLETGSYGYTF; cdr3_nt: TGCGCCAGCAGCCACCTTGAGACAGGGTCCTATGGCTACACCTTC
d_call: NA; clone_size: NA; v_call: TRBV4-3; j_call: TRBJ2-3; cdr3_aa: CASSQEVRGAEGDTQYF; cdr3_nt: TGCGCCAGCAGCCAAGAGGTTCGCGGGGCCGAGGGAGATACGCAGTATTTT
d_call: NA; clone_size: NA; v_call: TRBV9; j_call: TRBJ2-2; cdr3_aa: CASSVAQVTGELFF; cdr3_nt: TGTGCCAGCAGCGTAGCCCAGGTCACCGGGGAGCTGTTTTTT
d_call: NA; clone_size: NA; v_call: TRBV6-5; j_call: TRBJ2-3; cdr3_aa: CASSYADGTDTQYF; cdr3_nt: TGTGCCAGCAGTTACGCGGATGGCACAGATACGCAGTATTTT
d_call: TRBD1; clone_size: NA; v_call: TRBV4-3; j_call: TRBJ1-2; cdr3_aa: CASSQSATGVLTNYGYTF; cdr3_nt: TGCGCCAGCAGCCAAAGCGCGACAGGGGTTCTTACTAACTATGGCTACACCTTC
d_call: NA; clone_size: NA; v_call: TRBV5-6; j_call: TRBJ1-1; cdr3_aa: CASSGVQGAAFF; cdr3_nt: TGTGCCAGCAGCGGGGTACAGGGAGCGGCTTTCTTT
d_call: NA; clone_size: NA; v_call: TRBV30; j_call: TRBJ1-2; cdr3_aa: CAWSGEWGGEGYTF; cdr3_nt: TGTGCCTGGAGCGGGGAGTGGGGGGGCGAGGGCTACACCTTC
d_call: TRBD1; clone_size: NA; v_call: TRBV6-1; j_call: TRBJ2-7; cdr3_aa: CASSRTGSHEQYF; cdr3_nt: TGTGCCAGCAGTCGGACAGGGTCCCACGAGCAGTACTTC
d_call: TRBD2; clone_size: NA; v_call: TRBV11-3; j_call: TRBJ2-1; cdr3_aa: CASSSAGGQGGYNEQFF; cdr3_nt: TGTGCCAGCAGCTCCGCGGGGGGGCAGGGGGGCTACAATGAGCAGTTCTTC
d_call: TRBD2; clone_size: NA; v_call: TRBV6-5; j_call: TRBJ2-5; cdr3_aa: CASSPTSGGPETQYF; cdr3_nt: TGTGCCAGCAGTCCGACTAGCGGGGGCCCAGAGACCCAGTACTTC
d_call: NA; clone_size: few; v_call: TRBV12-5; j_call: TRBJ1-1; cdr3_aa: CASGLGRGENTEAFF; cdr3_nt: TGTGCTAGTGGTTTGGGTCGGGGAGAGAACACTGAAGCTTTCTTT
d_call: TRBD1; clone_size: NA; v_call: TRBV5-1; j_call: TRBJ2-7; cdr3_aa: CASSLARTGGEQYF; cdr3_nt: TGCGCCAGCAGCTTGGCCCGGACAGGAGGCGAGCAGTACTTC
d_call: TRBD1; clone_size: once; v_call: TRBV19; j_call: TRBJ1-5; cdr3_aa: CASRPPGQGGQPQHF; cdr3_nt: TGTGCCAGTAGGCCACCTGGACAGGGAGGTCAGCCCCAGCATTTT
d_call: NA; clone_size: NA; v_call: TRBV9; j_call: TRBJ1-4; cdr3_aa: CASSVGGTHEGEKLFF; cdr3_nt: TGTGCCAGCAGCGTAGGGGGGACTCACGAAGGTGAAAAACTGTTTTTT
d_call: NA; clone_size: NA; v_call: TRBV4-3; j_call: TRBJ2-2; cdr3_aa: CASSQDHEVGELFF; cdr3_nt: TGCGCCAGCAGCCAAGATCATGAGGTCGGGGAGCTGTTTTTT